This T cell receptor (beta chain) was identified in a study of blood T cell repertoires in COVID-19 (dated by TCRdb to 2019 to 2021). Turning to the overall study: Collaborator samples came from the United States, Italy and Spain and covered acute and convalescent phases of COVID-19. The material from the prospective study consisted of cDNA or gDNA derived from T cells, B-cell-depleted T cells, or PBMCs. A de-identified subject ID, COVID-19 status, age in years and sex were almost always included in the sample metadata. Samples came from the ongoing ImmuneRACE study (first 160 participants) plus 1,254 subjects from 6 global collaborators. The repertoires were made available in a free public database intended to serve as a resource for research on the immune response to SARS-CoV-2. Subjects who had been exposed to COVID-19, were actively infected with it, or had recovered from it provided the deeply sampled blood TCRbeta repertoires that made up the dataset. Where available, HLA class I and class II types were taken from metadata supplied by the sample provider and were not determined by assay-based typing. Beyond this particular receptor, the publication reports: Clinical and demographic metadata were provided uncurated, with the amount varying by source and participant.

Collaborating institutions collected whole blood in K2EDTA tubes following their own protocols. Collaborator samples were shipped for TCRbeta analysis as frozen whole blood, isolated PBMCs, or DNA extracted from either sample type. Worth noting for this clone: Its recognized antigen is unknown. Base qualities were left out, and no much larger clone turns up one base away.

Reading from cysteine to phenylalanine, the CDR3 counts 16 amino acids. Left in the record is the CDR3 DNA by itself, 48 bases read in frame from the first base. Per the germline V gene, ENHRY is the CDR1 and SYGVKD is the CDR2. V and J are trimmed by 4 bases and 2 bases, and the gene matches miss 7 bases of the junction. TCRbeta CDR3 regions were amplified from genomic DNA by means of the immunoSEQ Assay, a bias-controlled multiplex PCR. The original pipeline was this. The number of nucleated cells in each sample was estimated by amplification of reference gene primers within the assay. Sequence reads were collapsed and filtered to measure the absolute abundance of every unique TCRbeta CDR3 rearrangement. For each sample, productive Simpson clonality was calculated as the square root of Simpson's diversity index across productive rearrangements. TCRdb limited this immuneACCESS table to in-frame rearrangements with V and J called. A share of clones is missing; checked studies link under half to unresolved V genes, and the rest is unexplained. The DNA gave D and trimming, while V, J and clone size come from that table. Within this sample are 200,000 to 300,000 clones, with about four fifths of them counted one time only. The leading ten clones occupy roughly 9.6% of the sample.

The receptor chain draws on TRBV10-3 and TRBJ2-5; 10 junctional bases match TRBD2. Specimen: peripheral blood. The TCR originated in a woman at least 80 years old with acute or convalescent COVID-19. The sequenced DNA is TGTGCCATCAGTGCACAGCGGGGGGGTTTACAAGAGACCCAGTACTTC. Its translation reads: CAISAQRGGLQETQYF.